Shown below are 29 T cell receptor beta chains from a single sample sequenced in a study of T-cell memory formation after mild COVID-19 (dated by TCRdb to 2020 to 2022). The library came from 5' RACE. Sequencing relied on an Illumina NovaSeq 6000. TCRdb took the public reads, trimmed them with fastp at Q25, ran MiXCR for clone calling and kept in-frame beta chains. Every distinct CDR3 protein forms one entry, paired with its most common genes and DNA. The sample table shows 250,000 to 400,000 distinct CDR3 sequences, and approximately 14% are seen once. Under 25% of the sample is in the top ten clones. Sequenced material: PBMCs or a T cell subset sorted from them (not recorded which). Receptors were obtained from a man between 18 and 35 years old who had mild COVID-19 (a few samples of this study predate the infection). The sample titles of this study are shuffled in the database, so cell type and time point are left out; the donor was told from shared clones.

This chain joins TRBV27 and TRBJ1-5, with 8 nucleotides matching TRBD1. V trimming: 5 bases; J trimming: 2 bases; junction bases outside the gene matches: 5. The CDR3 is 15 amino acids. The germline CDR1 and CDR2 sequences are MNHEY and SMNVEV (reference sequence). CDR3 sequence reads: CASSPTGDGNQPQHF. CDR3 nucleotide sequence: TGTGCCAGCAGTCCGACAGGGGATGGCAATCAGCCCCAGCATTTT.

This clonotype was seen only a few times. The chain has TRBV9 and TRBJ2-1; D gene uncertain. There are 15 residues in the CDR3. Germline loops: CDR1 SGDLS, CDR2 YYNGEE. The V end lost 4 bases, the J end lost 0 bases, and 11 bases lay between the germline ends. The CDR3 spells CASSPSSSSYNEQFF. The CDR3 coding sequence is TGTGCCAGCAGCCCCTCCTCGAGCTCCTACAATGAGCAGTTCTTC.

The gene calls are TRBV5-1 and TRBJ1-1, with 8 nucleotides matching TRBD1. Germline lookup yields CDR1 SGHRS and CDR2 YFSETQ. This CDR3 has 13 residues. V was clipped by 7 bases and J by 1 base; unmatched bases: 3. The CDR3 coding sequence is TGCGCCAGCGGACAGGGAACGAACACTGAAGCTTTCTTT. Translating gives CASGQGTNTEAFF.

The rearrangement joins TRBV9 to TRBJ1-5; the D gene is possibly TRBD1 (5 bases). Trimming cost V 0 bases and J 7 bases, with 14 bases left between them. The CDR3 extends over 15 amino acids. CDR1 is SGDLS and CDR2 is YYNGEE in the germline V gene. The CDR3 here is CASSVGGGTGQPQHF. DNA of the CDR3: TGTGCCAGCAGCGTAGGCGGAGGGACGGGACAGCCCCAGCATTTT.

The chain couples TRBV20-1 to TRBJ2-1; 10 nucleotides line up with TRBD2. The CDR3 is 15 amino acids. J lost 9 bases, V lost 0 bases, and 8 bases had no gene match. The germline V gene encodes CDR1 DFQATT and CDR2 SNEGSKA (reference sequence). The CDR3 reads CSARDPQRGGGEQFF. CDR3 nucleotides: TGCAGTGCTAGAGATCCCCAGCGGGGGGGTGGTGAGCAGTTCTTC.

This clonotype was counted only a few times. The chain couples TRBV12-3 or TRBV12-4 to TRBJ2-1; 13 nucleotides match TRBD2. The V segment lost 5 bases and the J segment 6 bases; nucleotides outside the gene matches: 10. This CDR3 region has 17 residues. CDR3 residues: CASSLQLAGGHGNEQFF. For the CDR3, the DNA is TGTGCCAGCAGTCTCCAACTAGCGGGGGGGCATGGCAATGAGCAGTTCTTC.

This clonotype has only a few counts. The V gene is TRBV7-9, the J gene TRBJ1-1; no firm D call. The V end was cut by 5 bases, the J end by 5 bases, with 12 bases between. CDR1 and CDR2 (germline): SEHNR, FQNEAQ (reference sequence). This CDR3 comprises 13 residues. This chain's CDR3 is CASSVVPKTEAFF. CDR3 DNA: TGTGCCAGCAGCGTTGTCCCGAAGACTGAAGCTTTCTTT.

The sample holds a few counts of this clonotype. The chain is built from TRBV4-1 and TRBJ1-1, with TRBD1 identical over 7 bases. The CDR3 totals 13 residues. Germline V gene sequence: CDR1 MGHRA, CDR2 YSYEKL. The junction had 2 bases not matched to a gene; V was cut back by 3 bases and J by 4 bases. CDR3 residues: CASSQTGPTEAFF. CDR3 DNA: TGCGCCAGCAGCCAGACAGGGCCCACTGAAGCTTTCTTT.

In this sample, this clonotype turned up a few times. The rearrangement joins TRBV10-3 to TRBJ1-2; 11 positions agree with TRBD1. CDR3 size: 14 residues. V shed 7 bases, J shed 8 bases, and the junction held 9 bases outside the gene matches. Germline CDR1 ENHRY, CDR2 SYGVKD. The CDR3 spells CAINPGQGARGYTF. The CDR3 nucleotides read TGTGCCATCAACCCAGGACAGGGGGCTCGAGGCTACACCTTC.

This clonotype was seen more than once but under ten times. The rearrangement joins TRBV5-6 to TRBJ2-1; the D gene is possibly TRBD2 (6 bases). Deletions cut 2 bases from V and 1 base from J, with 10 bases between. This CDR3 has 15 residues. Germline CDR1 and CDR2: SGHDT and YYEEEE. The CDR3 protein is CASSFDGRSYNEQFF. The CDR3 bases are TGTGCCAGCAGCTTTGATGGGAGGTCCTACAATGAGCAGTTCTTC.

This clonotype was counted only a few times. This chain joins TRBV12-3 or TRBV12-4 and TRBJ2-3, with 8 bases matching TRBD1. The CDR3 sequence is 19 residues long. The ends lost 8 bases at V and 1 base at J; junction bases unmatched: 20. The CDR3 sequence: CASGRDRGSVQRGTDTQYF. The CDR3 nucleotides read TGTGCCAGCGGCCGTGACAGGGGTAGCGTCCAGAGGGGCACAGATACGCAGTATTTT.

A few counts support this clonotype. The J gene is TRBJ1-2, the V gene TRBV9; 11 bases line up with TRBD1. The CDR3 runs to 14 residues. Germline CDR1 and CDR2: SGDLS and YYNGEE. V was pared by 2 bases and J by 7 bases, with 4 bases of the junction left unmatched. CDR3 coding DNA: TGTGCCAGCAGCGTGGAGGACAGGGGGCCTGGCTACACCTTC. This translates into CASSVEDRGPGYTF. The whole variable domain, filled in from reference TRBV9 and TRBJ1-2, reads DSGVTQTPKHLITATGQRVTLRCSPRSGDLSVYWYQQSLDQGLQFLIQYYNGEERAKGNILERFSAQQFPDLHSELNLSSLELGDSALYFCASSVEDRGPGYTFGSGTRLTVV.

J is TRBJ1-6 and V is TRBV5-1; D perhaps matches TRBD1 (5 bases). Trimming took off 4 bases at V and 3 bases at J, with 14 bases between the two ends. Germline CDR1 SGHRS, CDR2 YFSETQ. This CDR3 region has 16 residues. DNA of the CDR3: TGCGCCAGCAGCCTGGAGGGGACCGTCTATAATTCACCCCTCCACTTT. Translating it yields CASSLEGTVYNSPLHF.

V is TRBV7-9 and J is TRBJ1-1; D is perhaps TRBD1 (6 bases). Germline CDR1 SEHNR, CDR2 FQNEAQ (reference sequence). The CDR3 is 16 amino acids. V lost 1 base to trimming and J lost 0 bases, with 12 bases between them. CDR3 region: CASSLGIGGMNTEAFF. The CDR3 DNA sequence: TGTGCCAGCAGCTTAGGTATCGGGGGCATGAACACTGAAGCTTTCTTT.

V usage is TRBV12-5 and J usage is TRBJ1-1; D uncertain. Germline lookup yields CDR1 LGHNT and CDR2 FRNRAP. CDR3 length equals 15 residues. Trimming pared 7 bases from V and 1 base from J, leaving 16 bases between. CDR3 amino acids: CASARGDRSNTEAFF. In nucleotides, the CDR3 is TGTGCTAGTGCCCGTGGGGATCGGTCGAACACTGAAGCTTTCTTT.

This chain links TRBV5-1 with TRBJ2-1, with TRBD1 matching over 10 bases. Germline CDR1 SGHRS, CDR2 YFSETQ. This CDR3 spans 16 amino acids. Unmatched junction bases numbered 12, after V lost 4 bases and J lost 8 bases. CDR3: CASSPPGTGAIHEQFF. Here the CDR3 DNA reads TGCGCCAGCAGCCCCCCCGGGACAGGGGCCATCCATGAGCAGTTCTTC.

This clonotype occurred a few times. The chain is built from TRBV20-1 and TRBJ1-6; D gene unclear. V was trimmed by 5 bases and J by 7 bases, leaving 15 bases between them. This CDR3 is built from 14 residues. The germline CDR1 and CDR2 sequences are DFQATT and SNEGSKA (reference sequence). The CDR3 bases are TGCAGTGCTCCGCCCGCGGCGGGGAATTCACCCCTCCACTTT. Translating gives CSAPPAAGNSPLHF.

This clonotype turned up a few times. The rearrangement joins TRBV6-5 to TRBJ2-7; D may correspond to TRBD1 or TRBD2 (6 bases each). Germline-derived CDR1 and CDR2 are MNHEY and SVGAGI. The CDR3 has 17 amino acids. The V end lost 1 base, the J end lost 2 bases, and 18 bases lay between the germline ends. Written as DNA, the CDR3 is TGTGCCAGCAGTTACTTGGGGCCGACGGGGGCACCCTACGAGCAGTACTTC. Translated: CASSYLGPTGAPYEQYF.

CDR3 residues: CASSQEGQRMKETQYF. Written as DNA, the CDR3 is TGTGCCAGCAGCCAAGAGGGACAGCGGATGAAGGAGACCCAGTACTTC. The V and J genes are TRBV4-2 and TRBJ2-5; 7 bases line up with TRBD1. The trim removed 0 bases at V and 5 bases at J, leaving 9 bases unmatched. Per germline, CDR1 LGHNA and CDR2 YNFKEQ. The CDR3 sequence is 16 residues long.

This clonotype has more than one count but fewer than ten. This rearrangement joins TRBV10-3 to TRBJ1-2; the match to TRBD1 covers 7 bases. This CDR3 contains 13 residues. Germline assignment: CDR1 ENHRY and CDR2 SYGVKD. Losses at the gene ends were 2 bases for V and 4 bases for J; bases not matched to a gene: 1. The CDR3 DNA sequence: TGTGCCATCAGTGAGCAGGGGGGCTATGGCTACACCTTC. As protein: CAISEQGGYGYTF.

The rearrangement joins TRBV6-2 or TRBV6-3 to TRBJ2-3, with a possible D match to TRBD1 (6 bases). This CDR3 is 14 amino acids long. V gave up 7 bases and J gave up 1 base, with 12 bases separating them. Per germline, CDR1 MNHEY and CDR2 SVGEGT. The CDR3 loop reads CASNLQGRTDTQYF. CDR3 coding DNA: TGTGCCAGCAATCTACAGGGACGCACAGATACGCAGTATTTT.

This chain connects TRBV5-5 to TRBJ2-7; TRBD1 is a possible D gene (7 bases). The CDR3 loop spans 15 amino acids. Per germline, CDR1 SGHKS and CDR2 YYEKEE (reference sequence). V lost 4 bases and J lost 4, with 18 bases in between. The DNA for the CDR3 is TGTGCCAGCAGCCGCGGGACAGTTAAGTCGTACGAGCAGTACTTC. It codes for CASSRGTVKSYEQYF.

CDR3 region: CASSLMKRGANEQFF. CDR3 DNA: TGTGCCAGCAGCTTAATGAAGCGGGGGGCCAATGAGCAGTTCTTC. This chain joins TRBV7-9 and TRBJ2-1; 9 nucleotides match TRBD2. The trim removed 2 bases at V and 6 bases at J, leaving 5 bases unmatched. The CDR3 is made up of 15 amino acids. Germline CDR1 and CDR2: SEHNR and FQNEAQ (reference sequence).

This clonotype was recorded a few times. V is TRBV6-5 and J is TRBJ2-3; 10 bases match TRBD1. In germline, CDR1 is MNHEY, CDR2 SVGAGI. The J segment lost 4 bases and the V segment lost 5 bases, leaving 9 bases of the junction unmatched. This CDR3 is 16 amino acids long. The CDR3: CASSKQPGQGSDTQYF. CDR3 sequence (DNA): TGTGCCAGCAGTAAACAGCCGGGACAGGGGTCAGATACGCAGTATTTT.

The CDR3, as DNA: TGTGCCAGCAGTTTTAGCGGAGGAGGCCAGCCCCAGCATTTT. Translated, it gives CASSFSGGGQPQHF. The gene calls are TRBV12-3 or TRBV12-4 and TRBJ1-5; D is unclear. Trimming pared 3 bases from V and 7 bases from J, leaving 13 bases between. This CDR3 spans 14 amino acids.

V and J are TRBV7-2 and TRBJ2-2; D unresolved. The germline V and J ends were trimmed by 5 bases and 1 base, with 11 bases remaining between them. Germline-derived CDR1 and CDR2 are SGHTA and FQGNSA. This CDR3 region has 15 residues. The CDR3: CASSPLMWNTGELFF. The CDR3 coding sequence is TGTGCCAGCAGCCCCTTAATGTGGAACACCGGGGAGCTGTTTTTT.

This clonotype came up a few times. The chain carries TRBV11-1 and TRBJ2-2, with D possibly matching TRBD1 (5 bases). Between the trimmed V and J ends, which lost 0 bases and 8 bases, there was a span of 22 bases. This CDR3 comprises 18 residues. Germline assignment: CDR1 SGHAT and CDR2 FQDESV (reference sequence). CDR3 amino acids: CASSLAASTWGASGELFF. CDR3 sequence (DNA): TGTGCCAGCAGCTTAGCGGCTTCGACTTGGGGCGCTTCTGGGGAGCTGTTTTTT.

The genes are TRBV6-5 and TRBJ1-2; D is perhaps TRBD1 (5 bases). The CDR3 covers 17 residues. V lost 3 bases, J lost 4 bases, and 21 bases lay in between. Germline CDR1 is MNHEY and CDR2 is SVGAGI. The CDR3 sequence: CASSYQYGTSTSYGYTF. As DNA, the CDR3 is TGTGCCAGCAGTTATCAGTACGGGACGAGTACTAGCTATGGCTACACCTTC.

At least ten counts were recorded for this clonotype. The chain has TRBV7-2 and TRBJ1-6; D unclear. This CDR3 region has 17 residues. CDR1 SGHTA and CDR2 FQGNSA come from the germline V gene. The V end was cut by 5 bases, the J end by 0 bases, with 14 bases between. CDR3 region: CASSLEGSSSYNSPLHF. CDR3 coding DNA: TGTGCCAGCAGCCTAGAAGGCAGTAGCTCCTATAATTCACCCCTCCACTTT.